A single T cell receptor (beta chain) is shown here with its context. The identical CDR3 is also encoded by other nucleotide sequences in the sample. Looked up from germline, CDR1 is LGHDT and CDR2 is YNNKEL (reference sequence). The CDR3 spans 14 residues. V shed 4 bases and J shed 4 bases, with 14 bases lying between them. The entry originates in a study of blood T cell repertoires in COVID-19. Seattle enrolled patients during active infection and tracked them longitudinally. The data were produced by immunoSEQ multiplex PCR, yet TCRdb's version contains in-frame clones alone and is incomplete. The sample has roughly 220,000 clones, 82% seen once.

Sample: peripheral blood. V gene TRBV3-1 (or the pseudogene TRBV3-2) combines with J gene TRBJ2-7; D is perhaps TRBD2 (7 bases). The source of this sequence is a woman older than 75 with COVID-19, enrolled during active disease. CDR3 amino acids: CASSPSGGLYEQYF. The CDR3, as DNA: TGTGCCAGCAGCCCCTCCGGGGGGCTATACGAGCAGTACTTC.